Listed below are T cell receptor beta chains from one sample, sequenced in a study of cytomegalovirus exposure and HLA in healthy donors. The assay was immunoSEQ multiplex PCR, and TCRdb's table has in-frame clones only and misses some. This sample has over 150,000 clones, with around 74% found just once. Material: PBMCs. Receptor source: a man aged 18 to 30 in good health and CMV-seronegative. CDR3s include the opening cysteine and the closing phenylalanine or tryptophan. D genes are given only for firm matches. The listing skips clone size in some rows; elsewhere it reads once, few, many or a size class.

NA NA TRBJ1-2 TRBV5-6 CASSLALQALGYTF TGTGCCAGCAGCTTGGCTCTGCAGGCCCTCGGCTACACCTTC
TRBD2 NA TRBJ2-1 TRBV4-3 CASSQDLVGGGRQFF TGCGCCAGCAGCCAAGATCTGGTGGGGGGGGGACGGCAGTTCTTC
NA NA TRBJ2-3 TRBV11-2 CASSLVAPDTQYF TGTGCCAGCAGCTTAGTAGCCCCAGATACGCAGTATTTT
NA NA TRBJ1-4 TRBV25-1 CASSETEAGNEKLFF TGTGCCAGCAGTGAAACCGAGGCTGGTAATGAAAAACTGTTTTTT
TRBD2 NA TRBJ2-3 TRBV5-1 CASSPGGLESDTQYF TGCGCCAGCAGCCCGGGGGGACTAGAGTCAGATACGCAGTATTTT
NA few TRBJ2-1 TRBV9 CASSTSSLGDEQFF TGTGCCAGCAGCACCTCCTCCTTGGGCGATGAGCAGTTCTTC
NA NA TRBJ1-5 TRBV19 CASSIGNREIDQPQHF TGTGCCAGTAGTATAGGCAACCGGGAAATAGATCAGCCCCAGCATTTT
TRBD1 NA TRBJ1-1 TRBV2 CASSDDRAIGRNTEAFF TGTGCCAGCAGTGACGACAGGGCGATAGGAAGAAACACTGAAGCTTTCTTT
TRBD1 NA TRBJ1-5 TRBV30 CAWSSQGDQPQHF TGTGCCTGGAGTAGCCAGGGGGATCAGCCCCAGCATTTT
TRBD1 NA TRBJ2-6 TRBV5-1 CASSLRQGISQANVLAF TGCGCCAGCAGCTTAAGACAGGGGATTTCGCAGGCCAACGTCCTGGCTTTC
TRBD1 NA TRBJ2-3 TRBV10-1 CASSSGTGWGTRTDTQYF TGCGCCAGCAGTTCCGGGACAGGGTGGGGGACACGCACAGATACGCAGTATTTT
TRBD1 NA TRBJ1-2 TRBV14 CASSPHLQGANRHGYTF TGTGCCAGCAGCCCCCACCTGCAGGGGGCGAATCGACATGGCTACACCTTC
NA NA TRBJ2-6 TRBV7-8 CASSLLAGFSSGANGLTF TGTGCCAGCAGCTTACTGGCGGGGTTTTCCTCTGGGGCCAACGGCCTGACTTTC
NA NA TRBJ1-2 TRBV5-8 CASSLGIKRGYGYTF TGTGCCAGCAGCTTGGGTATCAAGCGGGGCTATGGCTACACCTTC
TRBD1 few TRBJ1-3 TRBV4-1 CASSQVIYRGQSSGNTIYF TGCGCCAGCAGCCAAGTTATCTACCGGGGACAGAGCTCTGGAAACACCATATATTTT
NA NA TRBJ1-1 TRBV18 CASSPLVQVGTEAFF TGTGCCAGCTCACCACTGGTACAGGTGGGCACTGAAGCTTTCTTT
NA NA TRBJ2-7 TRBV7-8 CASSLDISTYEQYF TGTGCCAGCAGCTTAGATATATCTACCTACGAGCAGTACTTC
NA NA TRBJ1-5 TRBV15 CATSRSDYSNQPQHF TGTGCCACCAGCAGGTCAGATTATAGCAATCAGCCCCAGCATTTT
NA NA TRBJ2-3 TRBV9 CASSSRQASSTDTQYF TGTGCCAGCAGCTCCCGACAGGCCTCTAGCACAGATACGCAGTATTTT
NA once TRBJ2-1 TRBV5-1 CASSLAGTPYNEQFF TGCGCCAGCAGCCTGGCCGGGACACCTTACAATGAGCAGTTCTTC
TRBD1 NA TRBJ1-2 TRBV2 CASSGQGYYGYTF TGTGCCAGCAGCGGACAGGGCTACTATGGCTACACCTTC
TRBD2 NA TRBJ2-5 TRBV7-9 CASSPRFRLAGGLETQYF TGTGCCAGCAGCCCCAGGTTTCGGCTAGCGGGGGGGCTGGAGACCCAGTACTTC
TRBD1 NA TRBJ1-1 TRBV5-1 CASSLESVGWTGENTEAFF TGCGCCAGCAGCTTGGAATCCGTCGGGTGGACAGGGGAGAACACTGAAGCTTTCTTT
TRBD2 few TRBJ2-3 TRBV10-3 CAISESGGGTDTQYF TGTGCCATCAGTGAGTCTGGGGGGGGCACAGATACGCAGTATTTT
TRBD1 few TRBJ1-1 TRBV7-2 CASSKTGRQNTEAFF TGTGCCAGCAGCAAGACAGGGAGGCAGAACACTGAAGCTTTCTTT
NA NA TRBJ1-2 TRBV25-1 CASSESIGEIPKTF TGTGCCAGCAGTGAATCAATAGGAGAGATTCCGAAAACCTTC